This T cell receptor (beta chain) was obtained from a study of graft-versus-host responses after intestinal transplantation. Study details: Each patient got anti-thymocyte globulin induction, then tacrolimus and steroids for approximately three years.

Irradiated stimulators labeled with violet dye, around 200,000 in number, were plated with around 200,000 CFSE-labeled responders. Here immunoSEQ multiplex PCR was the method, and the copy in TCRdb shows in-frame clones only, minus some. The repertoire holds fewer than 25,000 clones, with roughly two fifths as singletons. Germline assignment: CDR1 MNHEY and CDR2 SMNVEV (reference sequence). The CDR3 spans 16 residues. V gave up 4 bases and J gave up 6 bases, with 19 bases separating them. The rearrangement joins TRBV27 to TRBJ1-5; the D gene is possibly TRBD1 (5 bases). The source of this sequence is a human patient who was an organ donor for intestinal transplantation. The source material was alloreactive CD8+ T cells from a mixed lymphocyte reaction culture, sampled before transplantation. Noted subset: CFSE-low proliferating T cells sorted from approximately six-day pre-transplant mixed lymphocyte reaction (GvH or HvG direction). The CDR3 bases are TGTGCCAGCAGTTACTTGACGGCAGGGAGGGGTCAGCCCCAGCATTTT. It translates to CASSYLTAGRGQPQHF.